One and the same sample provided the 6 T cell receptor beta chains below, sequenced in a study of T cells in Graves' hyperthyroidism and ophthalmopathy. Regions amplified from RNA transcripts were the TCR beta CDR3 regions. Initially, a first-round RT-PCR of the TCR CDR3 employed the HTBI primer set. TCRdb analysed the multiplex PCR reads with MiXCR anew, one entry per CDR3 protein. The table has hundreds of thousands of distinct CDR3 sequences, 16% seen once. Specimen: blood. The receptors shown here come from a woman younger than 35 with Graves' hyperthyroidism.

This clonotype was counted at least ten times. The V and J genes are TRBV20-1 and TRBJ2-1; D uncertain. V was shortened by 6 bases and J by 5 bases, with 11 bases between the two germline ends. Looked up from germline, CDR1 is DFQATT and CDR2 is SNEGSKA (reference sequence). The CDR3 contains 12 residues. The CDR3, as DNA: TGCAGTGCATCTCGACAAAACAATGAGCAGTTCTTC. This gives the protein CSASRQNNEQFF.

This clonotype showed up just a few times. The rearrangement joins TRBV20-1 to TRBJ1-1; D is unresolved. V lost 1 base to trimming and J lost 1 base, with 10 bases between them. The CDR3 has 14 residues. The germline CDR1 and CDR2 sequences are DFQATT and SNEGSKA (reference sequence). The DNA for the CDR3 is TGCAGTGCTAGAGGAATTCAGCCGAACACTGAAGCTTTCTTT. Translating gives CSARGIQPNTEAFF.

Ten or more counts support this clonotype. The gene calls are TRBV20-1 and TRBJ2-7; D may correspond to TRBD1 or TRBD2 (7 bases each). In germline, CDR1 is DFQATT, CDR2 SNEGSKA (reference sequence). The CDR3 extends over 15 amino acids. V was clipped by 3 bases and J by 3 bases, with 18 bases between them. The CDR3 nucleotides are TGCAGTGCTAGTTATAGTTCAGGGGGGGTCTACGAGCAGTACTTC. Its translation: CSASYSSGGVYEQYF.

This clonotype was observed a few times. This chain joins TRBV4-3 and TRBJ2-3; 8 bases are shared with TRBD2. This CDR3 is 15 amino acids long. Germline trimming cut 1 base from V and 4 bases from J; bases unmatched to any gene: 4. Per the germline V gene, CDR1 is LGHNA and CDR2 is YSLEER. DNA for the CDR3: TGCGCCAGCAGCCAAGGCGGGGGGCCTGCAGATACGCAGTATTTT. This gives the protein CASSQGGGPADTQYF.

The genes are TRBV6-1 and TRBJ1-2; 8 bases are a match to TRBD1. CDR3 length: 15 residues. From germline, CDR1 is MNHNS and CDR2 SASEGT. V was clipped by 3 bases and J by 4 bases; unmatched bases: 7. The CDR3 protein is CASSETGVFAYGYTF. DNA for the CDR3: TGTGCCAGCAGTGAGACAGGGGTGTTCGCCTATGGCTACACCTTC.

This clonotype was seen many times. This chain uses TRBV28 with TRBJ2-1, with 7 bases identical to TRBD2. CDR3 length: 15 residues. Trimming at V came to 9 bases and at J to 7 bases, leaving 15 bases not matched to a gene. Germline V gives CDR1 MDHEN, CDR2 SYDVKM. CDR3 sequence reads: CASRDWREIRNEQFF. The CDR3 nucleotides are TGTGCCAGTCGGGACTGGCGGGAGATAAGAAATGAGCAGTTCTTC. The variable domain in full, completed from reference TRBV28 and TRBJ2-1, reads DVKVTQSSRYLVKRTGEKVFLECVQDMDHENMFWYRQDPGLGLRLIYFSYDVKMKEKGDIPEGYSVSREKKERFSLILESASTNQTSMYLCASRDWREIRNEQFFGPGTRLTVL.